This T cell receptor (beta chain) was observed in a study of cytomegalovirus exposure and HLA in healthy donors. Whole-study findings and limits: Association of a missense DCLRE1C variant with TCR beta V- and J-gene trimming was reported in a later analysis. Previously analyzed data showed that most TCR beta V segments were productive at a frequency of about 87% or about 30%. There were some V segments, including TRBV6-2 and TRBV6-3, excluded as indistinguishable.

Trimming took 6 bases from V and 4 from J, leaving 12 bases between them. Germline CDR1 reads SGHNT; CDR2 reads YENEEA. This CDR3 is 14 amino acids long. With regard to this clone: Its antigen is unknown.

PCR primers comprised 60 Vbeta and 13 Jbeta primers. Data came from immunoSEQ multiplex PCR; TCRdb stores just in-frame clones and leaves some out. This table holds about 120,000 clones, over 70% found once. The chain combines TRBV11-3 with TRBJ2-2, with D maybe TRBD1 (6 bases). Sample: PBMCs. The sequence was obtained from a man aged 35-49 years in good health and CMV-seropositive. The CDR3 coding sequence is TGTGCCAGCAGTTCAAACAGGGCCACCGGGGAGCTGTTTTTT. It translates to CASSSNRATGELFF. The variable domain in full, completed from reference TRBV11-3 and TRBJ2-2, reads EAGVVQSPRYKIIEKKQPVAFWCNPISGHNTLYWYLQNLGQGPELLIRYENEEAVDDSQLPKDRFSAERLKGVDSTLKIQPAELGDSAVYLCASSSNRATGELFFGEGSRLTVL.